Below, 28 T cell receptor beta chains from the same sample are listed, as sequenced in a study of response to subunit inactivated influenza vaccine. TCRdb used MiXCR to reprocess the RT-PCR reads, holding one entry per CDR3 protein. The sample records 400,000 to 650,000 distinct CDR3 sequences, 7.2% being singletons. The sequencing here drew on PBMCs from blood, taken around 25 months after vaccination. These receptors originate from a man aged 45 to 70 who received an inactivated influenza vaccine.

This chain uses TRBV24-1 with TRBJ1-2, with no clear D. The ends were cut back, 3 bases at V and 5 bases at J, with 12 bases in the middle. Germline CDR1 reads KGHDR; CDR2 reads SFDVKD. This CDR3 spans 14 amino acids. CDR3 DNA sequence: TGTGCCACCAGTGATCCTCACTCCCGTTATGGCTACACCTTC. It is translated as CATSDPHSRYGYTF.

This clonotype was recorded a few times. The CDR3 loop is CASRNAGTGEEQYF. The CDR3 nucleotides read TGCGCCAGCAGGAATGCCGGGACCGGAGAAGAGCAGTACTTC. This sequence joins TRBV5-1 and TRBJ2-7; D is tentatively TRBD1 or TRBD2 (5 bases each). Germline CDR1 is SGHRS and CDR2 is YFSETQ. V lost 5 bases to trimming and J lost 7 bases, with 19 bases between them. The CDR3 runs 14 residues.

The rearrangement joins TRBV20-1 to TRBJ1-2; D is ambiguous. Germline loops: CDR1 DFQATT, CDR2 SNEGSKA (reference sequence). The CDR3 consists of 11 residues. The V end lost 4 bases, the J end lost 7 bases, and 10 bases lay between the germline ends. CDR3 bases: TGCAGTGCTACCCTCGAGGTTGGCTACACCTTC. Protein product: CSATLEVGYTF.

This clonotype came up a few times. The CDR3: CSASKLAASYEQYF. The CDR3 DNA reads TGCAGTGCTTCCAAACTAGCGGCTTCCTACGAGCAGTACTTC. V is TRBV20-1 and J is TRBJ2-7, with TRBD2 identical over 8 bases. Trimming cost V 5 bases and J 1 base; bases outside gene matches: 7. Germline lookup yields CDR1 DFQATT and CDR2 SNEGSKA (reference sequence). The CDR3 spans 14 residues.

Written as DNA, the CDR3 is TGTGCCAGCAGTGAACGCTTTGGCAGGGGAGGCGGCATTAATAATTCACCCCTCCACTTT. Translating gives CASSERFGRGGGINNSPLHF. The gene calls are TRBV6-1 and TRBJ1-6; the D gene is possibly TRBD1 (6 bases). This CDR3 comprises 20 residues. Trimming stripped 2 bases from V and 5 bases from J, with 25 bases between. Germline V gene sequence: CDR1 MNHNS, CDR2 SASEGT.

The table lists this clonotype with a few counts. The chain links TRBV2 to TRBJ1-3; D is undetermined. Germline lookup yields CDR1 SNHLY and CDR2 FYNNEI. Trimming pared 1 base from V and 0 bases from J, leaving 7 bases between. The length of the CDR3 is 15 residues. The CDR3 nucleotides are TGTGCCAGCAGTGAAGTCAGGAGCTCTGGAAACACCATATATTTT. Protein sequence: CASSEVRSSGNTIYF.

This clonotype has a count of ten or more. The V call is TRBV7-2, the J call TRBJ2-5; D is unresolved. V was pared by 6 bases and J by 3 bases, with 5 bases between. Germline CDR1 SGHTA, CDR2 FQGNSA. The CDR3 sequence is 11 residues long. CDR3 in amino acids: CASSPKETQYF. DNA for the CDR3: TGTGCCAGCAGTCCTAAAGAGACCCAGTACTTC.

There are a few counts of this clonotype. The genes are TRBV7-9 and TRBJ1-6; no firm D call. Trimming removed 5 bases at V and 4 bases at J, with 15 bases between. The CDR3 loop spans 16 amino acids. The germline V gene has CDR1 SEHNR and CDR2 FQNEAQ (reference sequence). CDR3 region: CASSRSGNPYNSPLHF. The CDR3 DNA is TGTGCCAGCAGCCGTTCTGGGAACCCTTATAATTCACCCCTCCACTTT.

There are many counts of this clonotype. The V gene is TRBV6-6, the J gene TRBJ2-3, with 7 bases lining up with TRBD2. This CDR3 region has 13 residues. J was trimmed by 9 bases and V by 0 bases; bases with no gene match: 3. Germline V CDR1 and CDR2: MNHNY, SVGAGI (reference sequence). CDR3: CASSYSGGGTQYF. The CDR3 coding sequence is TGTGCCAGCAGTTACTCGGGCGGGGGAACGCAGTATTTT.

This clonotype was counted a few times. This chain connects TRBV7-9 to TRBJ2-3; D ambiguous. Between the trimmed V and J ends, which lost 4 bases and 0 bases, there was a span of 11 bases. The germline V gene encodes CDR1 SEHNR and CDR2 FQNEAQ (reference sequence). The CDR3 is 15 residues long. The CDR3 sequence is CASSSDVKSTDTQYF. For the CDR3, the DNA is TGTGCCAGCAGCTCGGACGTAAAGAGCACAGATACGCAGTATTTT. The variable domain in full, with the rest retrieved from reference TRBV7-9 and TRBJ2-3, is DTGVSQNPRHKITKRGQNVTFRCDPISEHNRLYWYRQTLGQGPEFLTYFQNEAQLEKSRLLSDRFSAERPKGSFSTLEIQRTEQGDSAMYLCASSSDVKSTDTQYFGPGTRLTVL.

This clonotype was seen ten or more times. The CDR3 is CSAGGAGQGSEQFF. The CDR3 DNA sequence: TGCAGTGCTGGGGGGGCAGGACAGGGCTCTGAGCAGTTCTTC. The J gene is TRBJ2-1, the V gene TRBV20-1; possible D gene TRBD1, 8 bases. Germline CDR1 and CDR2: DFQATT and SNEGSKA (reference sequence). Trimming shortened V by 5 bases and J by 9 bases, and 20 bases separated the two germline ends. CDR3 length: 14 residues.

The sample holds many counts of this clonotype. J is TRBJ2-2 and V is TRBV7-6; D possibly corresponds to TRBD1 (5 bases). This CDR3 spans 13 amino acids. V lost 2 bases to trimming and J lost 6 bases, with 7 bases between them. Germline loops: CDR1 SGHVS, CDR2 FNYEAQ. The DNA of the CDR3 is TGTGCCAGCAGCTTACCAGGGCCCGGGGAGCTGTTTTTT. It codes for CASSLPGPGELFF.

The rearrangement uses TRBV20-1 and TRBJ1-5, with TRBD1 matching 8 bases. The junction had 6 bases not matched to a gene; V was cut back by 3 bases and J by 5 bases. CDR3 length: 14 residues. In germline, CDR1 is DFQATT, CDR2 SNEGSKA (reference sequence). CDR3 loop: CSARGQTGDQPQHF. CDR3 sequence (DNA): TGCAGTGCTAGGGGGCAGACAGGGGATCAGCCCCAGCATTTT.

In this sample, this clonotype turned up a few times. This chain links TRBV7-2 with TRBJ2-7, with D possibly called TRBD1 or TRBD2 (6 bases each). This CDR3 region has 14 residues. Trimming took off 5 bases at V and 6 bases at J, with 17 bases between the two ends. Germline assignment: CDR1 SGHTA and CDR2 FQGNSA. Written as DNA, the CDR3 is TGTGCCAGCAGCCTGATGAAGGGGGAGGTCGAGCAGTACTTC. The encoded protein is CASSLMKGEVEQYF.

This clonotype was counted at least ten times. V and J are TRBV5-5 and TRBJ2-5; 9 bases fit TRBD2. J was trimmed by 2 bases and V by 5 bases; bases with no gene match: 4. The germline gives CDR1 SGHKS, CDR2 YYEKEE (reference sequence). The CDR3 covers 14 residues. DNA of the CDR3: TGTGCCAGCAGGATAGCGGGAGAACAAGAGACCCAGTACTTC. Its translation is CASRIAGEQETQYF.

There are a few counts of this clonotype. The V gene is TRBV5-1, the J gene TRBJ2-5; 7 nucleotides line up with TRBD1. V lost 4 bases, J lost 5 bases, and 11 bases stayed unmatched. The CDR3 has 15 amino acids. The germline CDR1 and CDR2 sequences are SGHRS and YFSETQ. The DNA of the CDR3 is TGCGCCAGCAGCGAAGACAGGGTTTTCAGGGAGACCCAGTACTTC. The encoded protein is CASSEDRVFRETQYF.

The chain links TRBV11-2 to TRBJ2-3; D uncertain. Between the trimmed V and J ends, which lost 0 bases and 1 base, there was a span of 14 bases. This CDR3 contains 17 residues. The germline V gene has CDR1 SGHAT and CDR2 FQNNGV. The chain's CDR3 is CASSLDLLADRTDTQYF. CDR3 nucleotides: TGTGCCAGCAGCTTAGATTTATTGGCAGACCGCACAGATACGCAGTATTTT. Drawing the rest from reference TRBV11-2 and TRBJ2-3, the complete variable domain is EAGVAQSPRYKIIEKRQSVAFWCNPISGHATLYWYQQILGQGPKLLIQFQNNGVVDDSQLPKDRFSAERLKGVDSTLKIQPAKLEDSAVYLCASSLDLLADRTDTQYFGPGTRLTVL.

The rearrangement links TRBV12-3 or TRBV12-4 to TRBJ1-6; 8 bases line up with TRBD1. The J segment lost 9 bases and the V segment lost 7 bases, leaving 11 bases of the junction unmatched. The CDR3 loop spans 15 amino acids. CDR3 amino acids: CASTTRTGSFSPLHF. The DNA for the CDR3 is TGTGCCAGCACCACACGGACAGGGAGCTTTTCACCCCTCCACTTT.

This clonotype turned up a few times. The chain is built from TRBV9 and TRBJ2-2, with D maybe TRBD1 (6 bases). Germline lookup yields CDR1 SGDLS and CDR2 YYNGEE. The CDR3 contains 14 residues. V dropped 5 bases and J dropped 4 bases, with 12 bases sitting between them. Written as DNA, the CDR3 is TGTGCCAGCAGTAACAGGGAAGGCACCGGGGAGCTGTTTTTT. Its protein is CASSNREGTGELFF.

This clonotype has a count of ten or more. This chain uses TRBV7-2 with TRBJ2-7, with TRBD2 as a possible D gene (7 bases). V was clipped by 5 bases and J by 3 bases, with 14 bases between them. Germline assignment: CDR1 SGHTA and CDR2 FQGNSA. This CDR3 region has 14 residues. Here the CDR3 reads CASSLGGALYEQYF. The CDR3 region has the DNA TGTGCCAGCAGCCTGGGGGGGGCACTCTACGAGCAGTACTTC.

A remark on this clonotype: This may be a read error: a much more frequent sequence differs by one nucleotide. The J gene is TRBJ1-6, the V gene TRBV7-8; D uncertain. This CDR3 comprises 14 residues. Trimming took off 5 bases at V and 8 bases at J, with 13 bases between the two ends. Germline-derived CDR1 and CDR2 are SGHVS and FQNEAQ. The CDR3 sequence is CASSPAGLDSPLHF. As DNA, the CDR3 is TGTGCCAGCAGCCCCGCGGGTCTTGATTCACCCCTCCACTTT.

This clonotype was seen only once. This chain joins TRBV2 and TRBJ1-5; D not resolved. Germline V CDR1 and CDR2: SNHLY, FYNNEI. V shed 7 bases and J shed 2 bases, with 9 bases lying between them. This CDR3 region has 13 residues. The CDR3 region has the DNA TGTGCCAGCATCGGGGATGGCAATCAGCCCCAGCATTTT. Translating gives CASIGDGNQPQHF.

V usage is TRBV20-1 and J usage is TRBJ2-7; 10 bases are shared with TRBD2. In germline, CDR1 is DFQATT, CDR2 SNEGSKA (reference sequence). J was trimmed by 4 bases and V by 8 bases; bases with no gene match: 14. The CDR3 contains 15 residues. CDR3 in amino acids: CSTGTSARTRYEQYF. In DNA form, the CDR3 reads TGCAGTACCGGGACTAGCGCGAGAACAAGGTACGAGCAGTACTTC.

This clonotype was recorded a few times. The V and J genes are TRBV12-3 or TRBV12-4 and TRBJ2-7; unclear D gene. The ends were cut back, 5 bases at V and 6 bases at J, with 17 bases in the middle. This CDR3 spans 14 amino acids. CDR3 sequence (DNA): TGTGCCAGCAGTCCTGCCTTTGGGAAAGGCGAGCAGTACTTC. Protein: CASSPAFGKGEQYF.

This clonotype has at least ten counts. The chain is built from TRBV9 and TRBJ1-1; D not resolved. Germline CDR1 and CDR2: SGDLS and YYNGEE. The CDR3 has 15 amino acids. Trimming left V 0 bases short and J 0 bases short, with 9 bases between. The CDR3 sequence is CASSVAGGLNTEAFF. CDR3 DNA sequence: TGTGCCAGCAGCGTAGCTGGAGGATTGAACACTGAAGCTTTCTTT. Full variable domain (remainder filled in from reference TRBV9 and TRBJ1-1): DSGVTQTPKHLITATGQRVTLRCSPRSGDLSVYWYQQSLDQGLQFLIQYYNGEERAKGNILERFSAQQFPDLHSELNLSSLELGDSALYFCASSVAGGLNTEAFFGQGTRLTVV.

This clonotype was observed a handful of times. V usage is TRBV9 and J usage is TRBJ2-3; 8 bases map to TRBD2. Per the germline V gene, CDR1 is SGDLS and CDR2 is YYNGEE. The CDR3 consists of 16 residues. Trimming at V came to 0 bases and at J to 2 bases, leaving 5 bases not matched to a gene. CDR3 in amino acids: CASSVAASGLTDTQYF. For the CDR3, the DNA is TGTGCCAGCAGCGTAGCGGCTAGCGGGCTCACAGATACGCAGTATTTT. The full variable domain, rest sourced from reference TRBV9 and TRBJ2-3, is DSGVTQTPKHLITATGQRVTLRCSPRSGDLSVYWYQQSLDQGLQFLIQYYNGEERAKGNILERFSAQQFPDLHSELNLSSLELGDSALYFCASSVAASGLTDTQYFGPGTRLTVL.

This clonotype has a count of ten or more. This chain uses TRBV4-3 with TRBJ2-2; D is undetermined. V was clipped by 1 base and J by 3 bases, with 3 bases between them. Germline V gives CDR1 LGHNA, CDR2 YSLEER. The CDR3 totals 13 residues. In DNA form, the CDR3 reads TGCGCCAGCAGCCAAGGCTACACCGGGGAGCTGTTTTTT. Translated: CASSQGYTGELFF.

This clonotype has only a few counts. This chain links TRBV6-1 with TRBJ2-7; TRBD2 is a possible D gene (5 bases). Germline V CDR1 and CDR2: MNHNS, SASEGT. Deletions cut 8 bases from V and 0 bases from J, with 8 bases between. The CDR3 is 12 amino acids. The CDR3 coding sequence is TGTGCCAGCGATGGGAGCTCCTACGAGCAGTACTTC. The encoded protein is CASDGSSYEQYF.